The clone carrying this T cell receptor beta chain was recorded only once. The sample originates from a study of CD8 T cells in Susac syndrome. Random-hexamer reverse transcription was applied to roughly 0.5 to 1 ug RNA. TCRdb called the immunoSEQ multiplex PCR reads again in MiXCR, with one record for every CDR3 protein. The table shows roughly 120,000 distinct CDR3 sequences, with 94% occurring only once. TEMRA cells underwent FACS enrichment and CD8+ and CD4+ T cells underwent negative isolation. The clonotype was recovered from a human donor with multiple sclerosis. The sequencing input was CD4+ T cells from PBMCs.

CDR3 bases: TGCAGCGTTGAAGCCAGCTCCTACGAGCAGTACTTC. As protein: CSVEASSYEQYF. The chain combines TRBV29-1 with TRBJ2-7; D unresolved. V was shortened by 1 base and J by 0 bases, with 4 bases between the two germline ends. This CDR3 comprises 12 residues. Germline-derived CDR1 and CDR2 are SQVTM and ANQGSEA.